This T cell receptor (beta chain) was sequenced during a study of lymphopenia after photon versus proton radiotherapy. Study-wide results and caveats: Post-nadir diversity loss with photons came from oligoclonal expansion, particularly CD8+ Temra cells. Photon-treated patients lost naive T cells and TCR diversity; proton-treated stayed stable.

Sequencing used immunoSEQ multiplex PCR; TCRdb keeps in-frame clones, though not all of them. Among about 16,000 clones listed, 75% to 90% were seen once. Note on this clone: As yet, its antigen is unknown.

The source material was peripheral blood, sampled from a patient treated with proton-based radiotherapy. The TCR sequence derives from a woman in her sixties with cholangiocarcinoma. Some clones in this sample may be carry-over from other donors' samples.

CDR3 amino acids: CASSYSGAGANVLTF. DNA of the CDR3: TGTGCCAGCAGTTACTCTGGCGCTGGGGCCAACGTCCTGACTTTC. V gene TRBV6-5 combines with J gene TRBJ2-6; D is ambiguous. CDR3 length: 15 residues. Trimming left V 0 bases short and J 2 bases short, with 5 bases between. Germline CDR1 MNHEY, CDR2 SVGAGI.